This entry is about one T cell receptor (beta chain). Each CDR3 protein is one row after TCRdb ran MiXCR on the RT-PCR reads. This table has about 520,000 distinct CDR3 sequences, approximately 9.9% appearing once. The germline gives CDR1 SGHRS, CDR2 YFSETQ. Trimming removed 7 bases from V and 7 bases from J, with 18 bases in between. CDR3 length: 14 residues. This entry comes from a study of response to subunit inactivated influenza vaccine. This chain connects TRBV5-1 to TRBJ2-1; a possible D gene is TRBD2 (6 bases). This material consisted of PBMCs from blood, taken around seven weeks after vaccination. This sequence originates from a man between 45 and 60 years old who received an inactivated influenza vaccine. The chain's CDR3 is CASVRDLGNNEQFF. The CDR3, as DNA: TGCGCCAGCGTGCGGGACCTTGGTAATAATGAGCAGTTCTTC.